The rows below give T cell receptor beta chains drawn from one sample of a study of graft-versus-host responses after intestinal transplantation. Their recognized antigens are unknown. Produced via immunoSEQ multiplex PCR; TCRdb's table is partial and in-frame only. In the table there are tens of thousands of clones, approximately 94% of which are singletons. The source material was unstimulated CD4+ T cells sorted from spleen or lymph node cells, sampled before transplant. These receptors were taken from a human donor who was the organ donor for an intestinal transplant. Both conserved end residues are part of each CDR3. Each record gives: V gene, CDR3 protein.

V gene: TRBV7-9; CDR3 protein: CASSLVTSPSGYTF
V gene: TRBV19; CDR3 protein: CASTGQPYGYTF
V gene: TRBV30; CDR3 protein: CAWIGVGARVAFF
V gene: TRBV15; CDR3 protein: CATSRGGGEYEQYF
V gene: TRBV28; CDR3 protein: CASKVRADEQYF
V gene: TRBV11-3; CDR3 protein: CASSLGGVQPQHF
V gene: TRBV19; CDR3 protein: CASNSGWGGVTGELFF
V gene: TRBV11-3; CDR3 protein: CASSLVENTEAFF
V gene: TRBV10-3; CDR3 protein: CATKQDNNSPLHF
V gene: TRBV5-4; CDR3 protein: CASSPIAGGKDTQYF
V gene: TRBV5-4; CDR3 protein: CASSLAQGLNTEAFF
V gene: TRBV5-1; CDR3 protein: CASSFQDFMDSPLHF
V gene: TRBV6-1; CDR3 protein: CASRGQGDYGYTF
V gene: TRBV19; CDR3 protein: CASNLDRGGNQPQHF
V gene: TRBV28; CDR3 protein: CASSFSTGNYGYTF